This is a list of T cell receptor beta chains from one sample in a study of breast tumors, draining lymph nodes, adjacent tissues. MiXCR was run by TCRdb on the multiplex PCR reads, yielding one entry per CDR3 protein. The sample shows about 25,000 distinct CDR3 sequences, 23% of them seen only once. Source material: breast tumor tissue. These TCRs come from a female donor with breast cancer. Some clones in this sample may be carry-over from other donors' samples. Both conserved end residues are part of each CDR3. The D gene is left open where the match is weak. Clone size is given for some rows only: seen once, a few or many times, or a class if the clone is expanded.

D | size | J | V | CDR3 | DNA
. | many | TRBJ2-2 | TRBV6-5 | CASSYGRDQLNTGELFF | TGTGCCAGCAGTTACGGGAGAGACCAGCTGAACACCGGGGAGCTGTTTTTT
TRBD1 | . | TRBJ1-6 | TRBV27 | CATPKGALYNSPLHF | TGTGCCACCCCAAAGGGGGCCCTCTATAATTCACCCCTCCACTTT
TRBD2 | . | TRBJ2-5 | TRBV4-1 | CASSRVFSGRETQYF | TGCGCCAGCAGCCGAGTTTTTTCCGGGAGGGAGACCCAGTACTTC
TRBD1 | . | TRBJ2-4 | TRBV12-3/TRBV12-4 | CASSNDRGGKNIQYF | TGTGCCAGCAGTAACGACAGGGGAGGCAAAAACATTCAGTACTTC
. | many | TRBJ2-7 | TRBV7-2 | CASSLIVEQYF | TGTGCCAGCAGCTTAATAGTCGAGCAGTACTTC
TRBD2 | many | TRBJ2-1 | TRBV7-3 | CASSFSGLAGGLGYNEQFF | TGTGCCAGCAGCTTCTCGGGACTAGCGGGAGGGCTTGGTTACAATGAGCAGTTCTTC
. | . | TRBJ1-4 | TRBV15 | CATSRDFATNEKLFF | TGTGCCACCAGCAGAGATTTTGCAACTAATGAAAAACTGTTTTTT
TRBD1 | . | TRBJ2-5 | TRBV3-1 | CASSQDGQGEQETQYF | TGTGCCAGCAGCCAAGATGGGCAGGGGGAACAAGAGACCCAGTACTTC
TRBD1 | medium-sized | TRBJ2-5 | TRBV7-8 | CASSYGQGETQYF | TGTGCCAGCAGCTACGGACAGGGTGAGACCCAGTACTTC
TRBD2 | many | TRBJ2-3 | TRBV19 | CASSPGTSGRTDTQYF | TGTGCCAGTAGTCCCGGGACTAGCGGGAGGACAGATACGCAGTATTTT
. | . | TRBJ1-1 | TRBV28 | CASTTGWGFVF | TGTGCCAGCACTACGGGCTGGGGCTTCGTCTTT
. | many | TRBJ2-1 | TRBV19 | CASSIEGAVQDNEQFF | TGTGCCAGTAGTATAGAAGGAGCGGTGCAAGACAATGAGCAGTTCTTC
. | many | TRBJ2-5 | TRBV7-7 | CASSSSPGRETQYF | TGTGCTAGCAGCTCCTCGCCGGGTAGAGAGACCCAGTACTTC
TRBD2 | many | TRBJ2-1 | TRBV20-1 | CSASRLAGDEQFF | TGCAGTGCTAGTCGACTAGCGGGAGATGAGCAGTTCTTC
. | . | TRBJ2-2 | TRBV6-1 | CASSYWGYTGELFF | TGTGCGAGCAGTTACTGGGGATACACCGGGGAGCTGTTTTTT
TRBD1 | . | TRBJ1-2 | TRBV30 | CAWSQTGGNRYTF | TGTGCCTGGAGCCAAACAGGGGGTAATCGCTACACCTTC
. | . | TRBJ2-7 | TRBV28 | CASRPGPYYEQYF | TGTGCCAGCAGACCGGGACCCTACTACGAGCAGTACTTC
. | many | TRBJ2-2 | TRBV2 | CASSRGSGLTGELFF | TGTGCCAGCAGTCGAGGGTCGGGCCTTACCGGGGAGCTGTTTTTT
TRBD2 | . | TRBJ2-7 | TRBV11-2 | CASSLGTSGKGVYGQYF | TGTGCCAGCAGCCTAGGGACTAGCGGGAAGGGTGTCTACGGGCAGTACTTC
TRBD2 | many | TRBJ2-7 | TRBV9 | CASSVGLAGPYEQYF | TGTGCCAGCAGCGTAGGACTAGCGGGACCCTACGAGCAGTACTTC
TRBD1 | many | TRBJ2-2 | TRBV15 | CATRNPGQGNTGELFF | TGTGCCACCAGGAATCCGGGACAGGGGAACACCGGGGAGCTGTTTTTT
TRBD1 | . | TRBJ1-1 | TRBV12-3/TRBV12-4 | CASRSGDRGVNTEAFF | TGTGCCAGCCGTTCGGGGGACAGGGGAGTGAACACTGAAGCTTTCTTT
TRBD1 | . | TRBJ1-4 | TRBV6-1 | CASSGSQGPGEKLFF | TGTGCCAGCAGTGGGTCACAGGGGCCCGGTGAAAAACTGTTTTTT
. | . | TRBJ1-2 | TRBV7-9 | CASSLAGDYGYTF | TGTGCCAGCAGCTTGGCGGGGGACTATGGCTACACCTTC